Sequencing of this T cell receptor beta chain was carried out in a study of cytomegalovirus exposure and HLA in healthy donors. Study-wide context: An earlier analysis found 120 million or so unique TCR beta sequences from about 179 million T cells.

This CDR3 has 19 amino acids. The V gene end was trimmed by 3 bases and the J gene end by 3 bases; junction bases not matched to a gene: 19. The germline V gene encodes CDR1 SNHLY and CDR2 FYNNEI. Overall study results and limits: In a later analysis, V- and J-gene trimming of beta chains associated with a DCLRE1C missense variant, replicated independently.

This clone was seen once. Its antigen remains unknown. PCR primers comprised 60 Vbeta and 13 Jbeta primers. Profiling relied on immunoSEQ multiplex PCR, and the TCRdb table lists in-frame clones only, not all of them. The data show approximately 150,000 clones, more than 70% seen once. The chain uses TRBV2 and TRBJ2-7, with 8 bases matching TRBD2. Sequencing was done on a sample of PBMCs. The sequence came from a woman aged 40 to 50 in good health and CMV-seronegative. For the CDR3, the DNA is TGTGCCAGCAGTGACCCACTAGCGGCAAGCCCCAAAGATGTCTACGAGCAGTACTTC. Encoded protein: CASSDPLAASPKDVYEQYF.